These T cell receptor beta chains were read from a single sample in a study of blood T cell repertoires in COVID-19. The repertoire was sequenced with immunoSEQ multiplex PCR; TCRdb's copy has only in-frame clones and lacks some. The sample has 90,000 to 150,000 clones, 60% to 85% seen once; the top ten hold 0.75% to 0.9%. The sample consisted of peripheral blood. These receptors all come from a human donor with acute or convalescent COVID-19. The donor label of this sample is uncertain. The CDR3 runs from the conserved cysteine through the conserved F or W. D genes are given only for firm matches. Only part of the rows carry a size: once, few, many, or a class if the clone is expanded.

cdr3_nt	cdr3_aa	d_call	v_call	j_call	clone_size
TGCAGCGTAACCGGGACAGGGGGCGGTCGGGCCAACGTCCTGACTTTC	CSVTGTGGGRANVLTF	TRBD1	TRBV29-1	TRBJ2-6	-
TGTGCCAGCAGCCAAGCACTAGCGGGCTACAATGAGCAGTTCTTC	CASSQALAGYNEQFF	TRBD2	TRBV3-1/TRBV3-2	TRBJ2-1	-
TGTGCCAGCAGCTTGAGGGGGCGCGAAGGCTACACCTTC	CASSLRGREGYTF	TRBD1	TRBV5-8	TRBJ1-2	-
TGTGCCAGCAGCCCCGACGGCGGACAGGCTGGGAATCAGCCCCAGCATTTT	CASSPDGGQAGNQPQHF	TRBD1	TRBV4-2	TRBJ1-5	few
TGTGCCAGCAGCCAGACAGGGGATTACGAGCAGTACTTC	CASSQTGDYEQYF	TRBD1	TRBV3-1/TRBV3-2	TRBJ2-7	-
TGTGCCAGCAGCTTAACGACAGGGCTGGGCTATGGCTACACCTTC	CASSLTTGLGYGYTF	TRBD1	TRBV7-9	TRBJ1-2	few
TGCGCCAGCAGCCAAGAAGTATGGGGAGCAAGCTATGGCTACACCTTC	CASSQEVWGASYGYTF	-	TRBV4-1	TRBJ1-2	-
TGTGCCAGCAGTGTAGGACAGGAGGACACCATATATTTT	CASSVGQEDTIYF	TRBD1	TRBV28	TRBJ1-3	-
TGCAGCGCCAGGACGGCAGGGTTTGAAGCTTTCTTT	CSARTAGFEAFF	-	TRBV29-1	TRBJ1-1	-
TGTGCCAGCAGTGACTCGGGACTAGCCACAGATACGCAGTATTTT	CASSDSGLATDTQYF	TRBD2	TRBV6-4	TRBJ2-3	-
TGCAGTGCTAGTAGACAGGACAACTATGGCTACACCTTC	CSASRQDNYGYTF	-	TRBV20-1	TRBJ1-2	-
TGTGCCAGCAACGGGGGGAACAGGGATGGAAACACCATATATTTT	CASNGGNRDGNTIYF	-	TRBV9	TRBJ1-3	-
TGTGCCAGCTCCCCGGGGGTCGCGCGTATGAATTCACCCCTCCACTTT	CASSPGVARMNSPLHF	-	TRBV18	TRBJ1-6	-
TGCGCCAGCAGCCAGTCGCCAGGGGGGACAACTAATGAAAAACTGTTTTTT	CASSQSPGGTTNEKLFF	TRBD1	TRBV4-1	TRBJ1-4	-
TGTGCCAGCAGCCCCGCTATCGAGCAGTACTTC	CASSPAIEQYF	-	TRBV11-2	TRBJ2-7	-
TGTGCCAGCAGCTTAGGTCGCTCCTATAATTCACCCCTCCACTTT	CASSLGRSYNSPLHF	-	TRBV7-2	TRBJ1-6	-
TGCGCCAGCAGTGATTCGGGACAGTTTGGCAATCAGCCCCAGCATTTT	CASSDSGQFGNQPQHF	TRBD1	TRBV10-2	TRBJ1-5	-
TGTGCCAGCAGCTTAGGACAGTCGAACACTGAAGCTTTCTTT	CASSLGQSNTEAFF	-	TRBV7-2	TRBJ1-1	-
TGTGCCAGCAGCACATCAGGACAGGGGCCCGCTCAGCCCCAGCATTTT	CASSTSGQGPAQPQHF	TRBD1	TRBV7-9	TRBJ1-5	-
TGCGCCAGCTTTGGGAGCCCCGACTGGCACACCGGGGAGCTGTTTTTT	CASFGSPDWHTGELFF	-	TRBV5-1	TRBJ2-2	-
TGTGTCAGCAGCTTGTCGACAGGGGGCCGATTTATTAATGAAAAACTGTTTTTT	CVSSLSTGGRFINEKLFF	TRBD1	TRBV7-9	TRBJ1-4	-
TGTGCCAGCAGCTTGTCAGGGTCTGCTTCACCCCTCCACTTT	CASSLSGSASPLHF	-	TRBV11-2	TRBJ1-6	-
TGTGCCAGCAGCCCGCTAGCGGGGGCGGTGGAGACCCAGTACTTC	CASSPLAGAVETQYF	TRBD2	TRBV7-2	TRBJ2-5	-
TGTGCCAGCAGCTTAGCAGGGGTCCTTAATGAAAAACTGTTTTTT	CASSLAGVLNEKLFF	-	TRBV7-9	TRBJ1-4	many
TGTGCCAGTAGTATGGGACCGGGACAGGCAACCGGGGAGCTGTTTTTT	CASSMGPGQATGELFF	TRBD1	TRBV19	TRBJ2-2	-
TGTGCCAGCAGCCAGAGCGGGGCCCATAACTATGGCTACACCTTC	CASSQSGAHNYGYTF	-	TRBV7-2	TRBJ1-2	-
TGCGCCAGCAGCCAAGACAGGGGAATTACCGGGGAGCTGTTTTTT	CASSQDRGITGELFF	-	TRBV4-1	TRBJ2-2	once
TGTGCCAGCAGCTTCGGCCTAGCGTCCTCGGAGACCCAGTACTTC	CASSFGLASSETQYF	-	TRBV5-8	TRBJ2-5	-
TGCGCCAGCAGCCCGTGGGACAGCGCCAGCAGCAATCAGCCCCAGCATTTT	CASSPWDSASSNQPQHF	TRBD1	TRBV4-1	TRBJ1-5	-
TGTGCCAGCAGCCTCTTAGCGAACCCGAGCACAGATACGCAGTATTTT	CASSLLANPSTDTQYF	-	TRBV7-9	TRBJ2-3	-
TGTGCCAGCAGCCCCAGACAGGGGGCCCCGGGAGAGACCCAGTACTTC	CASSPRQGAPGETQYF	TRBD1	TRBV14	TRBJ2-5	-
TGCAGCGTTGATTTGGGGGGTCGTGTCACTGAAGCTTTCTTT	CSVDLGGRVTEAFF	-	TRBV29-1	TRBJ1-1	-
TGTGCCAGCAGCTCTATCCGGGACAGGGTCCAAGAGACCCAGTACTTC	CASSSIRDRVQETQYF	TRBD1	TRBV7-8	TRBJ2-5	few
TGTGCCAGTAGAGACGGCAGGGGATCAACTAATGAAAAACTGTTTTTT	CASRDGRGSTNEKLFF	-	TRBV19	TRBJ1-4	-
TGCAGCGTTTACTCGGGACAGCTTAACACTGAAGCTTTCTTT	CSVYSGQLNTEAFF	TRBD1	TRBV29-1	TRBJ1-1	-
TGTGCCAGCAGCTTGTTGGGGGGCTCTGGAAACACCATATATTTT	CASSLLGGSGNTIYF	-	TRBV7-6	TRBJ1-3	few
TGCGCCAGCAGAAGCGCAGGGGGGCGTGATTCACCCCTCCACTTT	CASRSAGGRDSPLHF	TRBD1	TRBV4-1	TRBJ1-6	-
TGCGCCAGCAGCGTCACTAGCGGGGGGGCCCAAGAGACCCAGTACTTC	CASSVTSGGAQETQYF	TRBD2	TRBV5-1	TRBJ2-5	few
TGCGCCAGCAGCCAAGAACAGACAGGCTCCGTTTCACCCCTCCACTTT	CASSQEQTGSVSPLHF	-	TRBV4-1	TRBJ1-6	-
TGTGCCAGTAGTACTCACGGGGACAGAACACCCCTCCACTTT	CASSTHGDRTPLHF	TRBD1	TRBV19	TRBJ1-6	-
TGTGCCAGCAGCTTACGGACGGGGTCGGTCTACGAGCAGTACTTC	CASSLRTGSVYEQYF	-	TRBV11-2	TRBJ2-7	-
TGTGCCAGCACGGGGGACAGGGAAGATCAGCCCCAGCATTTT	CASTGDREDQPQHF	TRBD1	TRBV2	TRBJ1-5	-
TGTGCCAGCAGCCGGACTAGCGGGGGGGTATCCTACAATGAGCAGTTCTTC	CASSRTSGGVSYNEQFF	TRBD2	TRBV4-2	TRBJ2-1	-
TGTGCCAGCAGCTTAGCGGTCGACGGAGGAGGAGAGACCCAGTACTTC	CASSLAVDGGGETQYF	-	TRBV7-8	TRBJ2-5	-
TGTGCTAGTGGTCATCGAGCGGGGGTGGCAGATACGCAGTATTTT	CASGHRAGVADTQYF	TRBD2	TRBV12-5	TRBJ2-3	once
TGTGCCAGCAGCTTAGGGGGCTCCGGAGGGAGGGCGGATGGCTACACCTTC	CASSLGGSGGRADGYTF	-	TRBV7-2	TRBJ1-2	once
TGTGCCAGCAGTTACTCAGGGGCAGGCGGCTATGGCTACACCTTC	CASSYSGAGGYGYTF	-	TRBV6-5	TRBJ1-2	-
TGCGCCAGCAGCTTGGGGGGCACTGGAAACACCATATATTTT	CASSLGGTGNTIYF	-	TRBV5-1	TRBJ1-3	-
TGTGCCAGCAGCTTACAACCTAGCGGATACTACAATGAGCAGTTCTTC	CASSLQPSGYYNEQFF	TRBD2	TRBV5-6	TRBJ2-1	few
TGTGCCAGCAGCTCCACAGGGTTGAGCAATCAGCCCCAGCATTTT	CASSSTGLSNQPQHF	-	TRBV7-2	TRBJ1-5	-
TGTGCCAGCAGCCCGGACTATGGAGGCTACACCTTC	CASSPDYGGYTF	-	TRBV7-9	TRBJ1-2	-
TGTGCCAGCAGCCAAGATTATCGGAGCGATCAGCCCCAGCATTTT	CASSQDYRSDQPQHF	-	TRBV3-1/TRBV3-2	TRBJ1-5	-
TGTGCCAGCAGCCCCCGGGGGTCGAGTAATTCACCCCTCCACTTT	CASSPRGSSNSPLHF	-	TRBV7-8	TRBJ1-6	-
TGTGCCAGCAGCCCTATCACAGGGGGTGTAAATGAAAAACTGTTTTTT	CASSPITGGVNEKLFF	TRBD1	TRBV7-7	TRBJ1-4	-
TGTGCCAGCAGCCTCACTACACCGGATAATTCACCCCTCCACTTT	CASSLTTPDNSPLHF	-	TRBV7-6	TRBJ1-6	-
TGTGCCAGCAGCCAAGACCCTACCGGGACAGGGGAAGAGACCCAGTACTTC	CASSQDPTGTGEETQYF	TRBD1	TRBV14	TRBJ2-5	few
TGTGCCAGCAGTCTCGGGTACACTGAAGCTTTCTTT	CASSLGYTEAFF	-	TRBV3-1/TRBV3-2	TRBJ1-1	-
TGCGCCTCCTGGGACATAGCCTACGAGCAGTACTTC	CASWDIAYEQYF	-	TRBV10-2	TRBJ2-7	-